The clone carrying this T cell receptor (beta chain) was recorded a few times. The data derive from a study of T-cell reconstitution after alpha-beta-depleted transplantation in children. The TCRbeta library was prepared with unique molecular identifiers. Each CDR3 protein is one row after TCRdb ran MiXCR on the PCR reads. The top ten clones hold over 3.5% of a sample with 350,000 to 450,000 distinct CDR3 sequences, 13% of them seen once. Germline V gene sequence: CDR1 DFQATT, CDR2 SNEGSKA (reference sequence). The CDR3 is 16 residues long. The J segment lost 4 bases and the V segment lost 3 bases, leaving 12 bases of the junction unmatched.

The sequencing here drew on PBMCs, taken from the stem cell graft. The sequence was collected from a human donor who donated a stem cell graft to a child with Fanconi anemia. The chain joins TRBV20-1 to TRBJ2-1; TRBD1 matches at 7 bases. The CDR3 DNA reads TGCAGTGCTAGGGACCCCCGACAGGGACAGTACAATGAGCAGTTCTTC. It codes for CSARDPRQGQYNEQFF.